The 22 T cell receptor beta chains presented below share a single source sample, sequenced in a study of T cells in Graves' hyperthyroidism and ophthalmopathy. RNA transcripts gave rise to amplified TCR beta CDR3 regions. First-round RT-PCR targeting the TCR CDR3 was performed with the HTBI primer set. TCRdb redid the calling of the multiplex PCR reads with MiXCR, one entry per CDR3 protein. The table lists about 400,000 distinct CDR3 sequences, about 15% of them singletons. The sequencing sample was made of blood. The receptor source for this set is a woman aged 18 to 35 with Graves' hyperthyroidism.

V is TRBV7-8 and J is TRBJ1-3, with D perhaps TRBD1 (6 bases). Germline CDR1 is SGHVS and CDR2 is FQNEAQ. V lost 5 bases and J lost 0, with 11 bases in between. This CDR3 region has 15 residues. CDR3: CASSTQGISGNTIYF. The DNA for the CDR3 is TGTGCCAGCAGCACCCAGGGGATCTCTGGAAACACCATATATTTT.

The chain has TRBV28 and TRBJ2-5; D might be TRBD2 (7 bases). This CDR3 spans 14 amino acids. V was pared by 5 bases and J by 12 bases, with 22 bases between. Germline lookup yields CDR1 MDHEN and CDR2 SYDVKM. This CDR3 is CASSRGGGPEDEYF. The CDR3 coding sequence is TGTGCCAGCAGTCGAGGCGGGGGCCCGGAGGATGAGTACTTC.

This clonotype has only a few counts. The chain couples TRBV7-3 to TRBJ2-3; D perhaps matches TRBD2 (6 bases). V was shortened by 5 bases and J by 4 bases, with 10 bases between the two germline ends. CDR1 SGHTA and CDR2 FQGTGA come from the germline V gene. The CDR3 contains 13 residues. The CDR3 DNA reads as TGTGCCAGCAGCGCGGGGTTGGCAGATACGCAGTATTTT. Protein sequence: CASSAGLADTQYF.

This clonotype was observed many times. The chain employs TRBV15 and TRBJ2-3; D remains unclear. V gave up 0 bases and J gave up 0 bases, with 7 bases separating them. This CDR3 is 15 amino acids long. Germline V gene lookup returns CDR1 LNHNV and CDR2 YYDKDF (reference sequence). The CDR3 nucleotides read TGTGCCACCAGCAGAGATTTTACGAGCACAGATACGCAGTATTTT. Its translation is CATSRDFTSTDTQYF.

The CDR3, as DNA: TGCAGTGCTAGCCGCCGGGGAACTAGCGGGAGACTAGGAAATGAGCAGTTCTTC. It translates to CSASRRGTSGRLGNEQFF. The chain links TRBV20-1 to TRBJ2-1, with 11 nucleotides matching TRBD2. The V and J ends lost 3 bases and 7 bases, in that order; junction bases with no gene match: 17. Per the germline V gene, CDR1 is DFQATT and CDR2 is SNEGSKA (reference sequence). This CDR3 spans 18 amino acids.

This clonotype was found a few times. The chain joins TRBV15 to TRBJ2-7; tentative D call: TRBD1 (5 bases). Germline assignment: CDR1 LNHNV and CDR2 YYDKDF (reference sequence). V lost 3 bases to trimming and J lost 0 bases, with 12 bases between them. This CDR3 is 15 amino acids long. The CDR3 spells CATSSPGRGSYEQYF. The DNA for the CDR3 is TGTGCCACCAGCAGCCCAGGAAGGGGCTCCTACGAGCAGTACTTC.

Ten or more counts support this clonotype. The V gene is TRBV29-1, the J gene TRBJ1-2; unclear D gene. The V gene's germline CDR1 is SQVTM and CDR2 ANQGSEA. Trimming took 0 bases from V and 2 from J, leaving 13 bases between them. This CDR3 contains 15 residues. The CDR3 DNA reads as TGCAGCGTTGAAGAGCGAGCGGACGGGAACTATGGCTACACCTTC. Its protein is CSVEERADGNYGYTF. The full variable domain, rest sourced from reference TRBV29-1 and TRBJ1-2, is SAVISQKPSRDICQRGTSLTIQCQVDSQVTMMFWYRQQPGQSLTLIATANQGSEATYESGFVIDKFPISRPNLTFSTLTVSNMSPEDSSIYLCSVEERADGNYGYTFGSGTRLTVV.

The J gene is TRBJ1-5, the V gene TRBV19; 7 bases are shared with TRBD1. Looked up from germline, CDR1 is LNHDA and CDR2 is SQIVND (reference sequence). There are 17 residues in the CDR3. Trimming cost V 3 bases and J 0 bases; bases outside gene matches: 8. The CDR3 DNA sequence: TGTGCCAGTAGTATGGGGACAGCCCTTTTTAGCAATCAGCCCCAGCATTTT. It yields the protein CASSMGTALFSNQPQHF.

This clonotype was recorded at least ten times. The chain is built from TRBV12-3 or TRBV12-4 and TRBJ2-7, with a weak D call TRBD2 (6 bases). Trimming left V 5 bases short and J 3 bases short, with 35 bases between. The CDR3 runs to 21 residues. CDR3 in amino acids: CASSPPPKGLSETLIYYEQYF. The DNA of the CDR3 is TGTGCCAGCAGTCCACCCCCAAAGGGACTCTCGGAAACTTTGATCTACTACGAGCAGTACTTC.

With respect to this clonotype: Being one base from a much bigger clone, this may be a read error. The DNA of the CDR3 is TGTGCCAGCATCGGGAGCTGGAACACTGAAGCTTTCTTT. It is translated as CASIGSWNTEAFF. The chain employs TRBV2 and TRBJ1-1; D is ambiguous. The germline V gene has CDR1 SNHLY and CDR2 FYNNEI. The CDR3 is 13 residues long. V lost 7 bases and J 1 base, leaving 10 bases between the germline ends. Full variable domain (outside the CDR3, taken from reference TRBV2 and TRBJ1-1): EPEVTQTPSHQVTQMGQEVILRCVPISNHLYFYWYRQILGQKVEFLVSFYNNEISEKSEIFDDQFSVERPDGSNFTLKIRSTKLEDSAMYFCASIGSWNTEAFFGQGTRLTVV.

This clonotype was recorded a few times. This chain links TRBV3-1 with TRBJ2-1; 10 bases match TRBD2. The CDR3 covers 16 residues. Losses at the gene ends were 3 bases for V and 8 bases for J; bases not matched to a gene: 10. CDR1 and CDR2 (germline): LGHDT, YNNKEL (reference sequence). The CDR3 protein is CASSQTRSSGSDEQFF. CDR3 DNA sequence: TGTGCCAGCAGCCAGACGCGGTCTAGCGGGAGTGATGAGCAGTTCTTC.

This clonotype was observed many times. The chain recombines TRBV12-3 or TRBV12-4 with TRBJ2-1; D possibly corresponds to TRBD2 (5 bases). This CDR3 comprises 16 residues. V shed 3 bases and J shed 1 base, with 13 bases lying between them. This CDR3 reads CASSFVWRVSYNEQFF. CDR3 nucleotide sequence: TGTGCCAGCAGTTTCGTCTGGCGGGTATCCTACAATGAGCAGTTCTTC.

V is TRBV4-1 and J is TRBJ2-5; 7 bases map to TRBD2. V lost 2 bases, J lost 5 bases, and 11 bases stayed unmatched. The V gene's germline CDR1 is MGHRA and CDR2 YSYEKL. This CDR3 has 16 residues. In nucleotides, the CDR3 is TGCGCCAGCAGCCAATATAAGCGGGGAGGCGGGGAGACCCAGTACTTC. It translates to CASSQYKRGGGETQYF.

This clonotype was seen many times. This chain's CDR3 is CASSPTGGNYGYTF. CDR3 DNA: TGTGCCAGCAGCCCGACAGGCGGTAACTATGGCTACACCTTC. The chain employs TRBV12-3 or TRBV12-4 and TRBJ1-2; tentatively, D is TRBD1 (6 bases). This CDR3 contains 14 residues. With 6 bases removed from V and 1 base from J, the gap between germline ends came to 12 bases.

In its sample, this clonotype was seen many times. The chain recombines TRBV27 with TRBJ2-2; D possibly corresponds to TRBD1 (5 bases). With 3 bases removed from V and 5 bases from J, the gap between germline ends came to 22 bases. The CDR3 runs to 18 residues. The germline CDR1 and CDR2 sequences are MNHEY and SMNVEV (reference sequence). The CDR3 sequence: CASSFTTATSVRTGELFF. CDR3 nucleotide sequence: TGTGCCAGCAGTTTTACGACAGCAACCTCGGTACGGACCGGGGAGCTGTTTTTT.

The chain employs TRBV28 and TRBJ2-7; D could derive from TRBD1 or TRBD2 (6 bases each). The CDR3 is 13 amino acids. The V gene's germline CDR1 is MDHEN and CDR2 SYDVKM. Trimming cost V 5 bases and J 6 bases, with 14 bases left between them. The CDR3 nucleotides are TGTGCCAGCAGTGGCGGGACAAGACTCGAGCAGTACTTC. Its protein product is CASSGGTRLEQYF.

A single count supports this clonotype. CDR3 protein: CASSLWAGGNQPQHF. The CDR3 DNA follows: TGTGCCAGCAGCTTGTGGGCAGGAGGCAATCAGCCCCAGCATTTT. The genes are TRBV5-6 and TRBJ1-5; D uncertain. The CDR3 consists of 15 residues. Deletions cut 1 base from V and 2 bases from J, with 10 bases between. Germline CDR1 reads SGHDT; CDR2 reads YYEEEE.

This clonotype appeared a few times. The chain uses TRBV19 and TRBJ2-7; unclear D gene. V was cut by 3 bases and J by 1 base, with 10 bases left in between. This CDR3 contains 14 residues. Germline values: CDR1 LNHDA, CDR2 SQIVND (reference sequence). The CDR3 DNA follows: TGTGCCAGTAGTATCTCTGAATATTCCTACGAGCAGTACTTC. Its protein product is CASSISEYSYEQYF.

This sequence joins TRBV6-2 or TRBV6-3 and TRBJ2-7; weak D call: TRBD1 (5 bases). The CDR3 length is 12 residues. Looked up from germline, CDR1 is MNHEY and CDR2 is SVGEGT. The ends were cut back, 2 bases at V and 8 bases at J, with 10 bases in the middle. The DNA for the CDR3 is TGTGCCAGCAGTTACGTAGCAGGGAAGCAGTACTTC. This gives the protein CASSYVAGKQYF.

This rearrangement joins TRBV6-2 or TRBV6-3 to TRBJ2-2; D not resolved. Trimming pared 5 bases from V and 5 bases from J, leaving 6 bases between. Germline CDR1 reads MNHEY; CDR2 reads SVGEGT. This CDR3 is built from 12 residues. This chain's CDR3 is CASSRSTGELFF. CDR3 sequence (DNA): TGTGCCAGCAGTCGATCTACCGGGGAGCTGTTTTTT.

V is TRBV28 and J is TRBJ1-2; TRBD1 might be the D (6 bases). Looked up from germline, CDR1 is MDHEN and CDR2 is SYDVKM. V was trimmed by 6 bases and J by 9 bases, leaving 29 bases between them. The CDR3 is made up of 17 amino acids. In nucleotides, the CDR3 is TGTGCCAGCAGCCCTTTGGGGGGGGCGGGCCCGGGTCACAGCTACACCTTC. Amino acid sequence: CASSPLGGAGPGHSYTF.

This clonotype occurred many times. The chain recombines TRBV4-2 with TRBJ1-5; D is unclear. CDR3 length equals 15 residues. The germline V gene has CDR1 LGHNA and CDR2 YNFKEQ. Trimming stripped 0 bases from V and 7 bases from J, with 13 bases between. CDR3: CASSQDEGRQQPQHF. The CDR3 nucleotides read TGTGCCAGCAGCCAAGACGAAGGGCGGCAGCAGCCCCAGCATTTT.